This TCR beta chain was captured by sequencing in a study of blood T cell repertoires in COVID-19. Turning to the study itself: The samples span acute and convalescent COVID-19 from the United States, Italy and Spain.

Source study methods: Reference gene primer amplification in the assay estimated nucleated cell counts. Assay used: immunoSEQ multiplex PCR; TCRdb lists only in-frame clones, some missing. Clone size and V and J calls were adopted from that table, with D and trimming inferred from the DNA. Of under 500,000 clones in the sample, around nine tenths are singletons; the top ten hold approximately 2%. Participants' own reports of clinical history determined their cohort assignment. Germline CDR1 SNHLY, CDR2 FYNNEI. V lost 6 bases to trimming and J lost 3 bases, with 12 bases between them. The CDR3 spans 13 residues.

What was sequenced was PBMCs or T cells enriched from blood (not recorded which). The chain employs TRBV2 and TRBJ2-7; tentatively, D is TRBD1 (6 bases). The source is a woman in her late teens or twenties with acute COVID-19. The CDR3 sequence: CASSYGQNYEQYF. The CDR3 bases are TGTGCCAGCAGCTATGGACAGAACTACGAGCAGTACTTC.